This TCR beta chain is drawn from a study of blood T cell repertoires in COVID-19. Study-wide context: Sample material is recorded as cDNA or gDNA derived from T cells, B-cell-depleted T cells, or PBMCs.

Enrollees, about 18 to 89 years old, lived in about two dozen US areas. Original processing notes: Quantification of nucleated cells was approximated via reference gene primer amplification. Sequencing was performed with immunoSEQ multiplex PCR; in TCRdb, only in-frame clones are kept and a portion is missing. V, J and clone size are those of that table, while D and trimming were read from the DNA. This sample yields around 160,000 clones, of which approximately 80% are seen a single time; roughly 13% belongs to the top ten. Germline-derived CDR1 and CDR2 are LGHNA and YNFKEQ. V lost 0 bases and J lost 4, with 11 bases in between. The CDR3 is 15 residues long.

The source material was PBMCs or T cells enriched from blood (not recorded which). This receptor was identified in a woman aged 60-70 years who had recovered from COVID-19. V usage is TRBV4-2 and J usage is TRBJ2-3, with a possible D match to TRBD2 (6 bases). The CDR3 DNA is TGTGCCAGCAGCCAAGAACTAGCTTGGCCAGATACGCAGTATTTT. Translated: CASSQELAWPDTQYF.